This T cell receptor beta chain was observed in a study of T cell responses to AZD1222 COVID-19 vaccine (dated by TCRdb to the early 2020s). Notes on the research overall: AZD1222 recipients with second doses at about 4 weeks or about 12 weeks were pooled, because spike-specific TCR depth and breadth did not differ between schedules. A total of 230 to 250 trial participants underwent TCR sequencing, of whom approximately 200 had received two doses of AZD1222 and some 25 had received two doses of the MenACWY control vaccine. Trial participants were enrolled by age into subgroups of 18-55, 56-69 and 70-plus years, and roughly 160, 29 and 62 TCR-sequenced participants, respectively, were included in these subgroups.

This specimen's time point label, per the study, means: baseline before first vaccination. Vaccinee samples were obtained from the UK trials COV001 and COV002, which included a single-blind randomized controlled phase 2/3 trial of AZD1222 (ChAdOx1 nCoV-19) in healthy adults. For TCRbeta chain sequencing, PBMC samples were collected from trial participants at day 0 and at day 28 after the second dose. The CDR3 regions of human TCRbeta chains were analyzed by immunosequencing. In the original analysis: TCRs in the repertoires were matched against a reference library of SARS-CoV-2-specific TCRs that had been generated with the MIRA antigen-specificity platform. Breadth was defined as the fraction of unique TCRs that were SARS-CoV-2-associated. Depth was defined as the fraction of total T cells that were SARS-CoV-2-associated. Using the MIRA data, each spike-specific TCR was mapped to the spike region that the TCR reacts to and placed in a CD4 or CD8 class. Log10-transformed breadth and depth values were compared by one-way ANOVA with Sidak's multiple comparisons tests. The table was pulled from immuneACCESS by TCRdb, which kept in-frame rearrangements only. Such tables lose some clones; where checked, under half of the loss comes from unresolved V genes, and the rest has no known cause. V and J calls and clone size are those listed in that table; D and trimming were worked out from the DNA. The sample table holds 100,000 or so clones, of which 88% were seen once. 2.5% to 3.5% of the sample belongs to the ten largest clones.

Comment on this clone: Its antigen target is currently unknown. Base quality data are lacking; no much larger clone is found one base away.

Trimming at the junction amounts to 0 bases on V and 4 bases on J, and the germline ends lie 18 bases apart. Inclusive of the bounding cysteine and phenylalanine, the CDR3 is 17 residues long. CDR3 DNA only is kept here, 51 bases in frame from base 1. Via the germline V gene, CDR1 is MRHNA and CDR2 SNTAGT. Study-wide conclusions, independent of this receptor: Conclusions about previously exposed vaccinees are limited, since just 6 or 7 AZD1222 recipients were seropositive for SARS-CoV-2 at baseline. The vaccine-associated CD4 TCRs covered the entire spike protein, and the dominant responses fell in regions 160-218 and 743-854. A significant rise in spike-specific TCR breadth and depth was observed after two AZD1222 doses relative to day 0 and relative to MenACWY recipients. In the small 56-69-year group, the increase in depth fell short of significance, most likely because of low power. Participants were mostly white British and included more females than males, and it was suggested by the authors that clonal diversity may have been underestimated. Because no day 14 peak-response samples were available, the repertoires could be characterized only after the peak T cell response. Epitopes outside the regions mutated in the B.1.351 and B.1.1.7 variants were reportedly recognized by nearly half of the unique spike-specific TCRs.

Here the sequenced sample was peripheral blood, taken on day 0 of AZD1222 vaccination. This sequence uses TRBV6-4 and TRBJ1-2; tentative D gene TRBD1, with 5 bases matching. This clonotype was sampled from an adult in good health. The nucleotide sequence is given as TGTGCCAGCAGTGACTCGAGCGATGGGCCAGGGAGCTATGGCTACACCTTC. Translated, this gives CASSDSSDGPGSYGYTF.